These 13 T cell receptor beta chains came from one sample sequenced in a study of blood T cell repertoires in COVID-19. The protocol was immunoSEQ multiplex PCR, while the TCRdb copy is restricted to in-frame clones and leaves out a portion. The sample contains some 110,000 clones, roughly 86% of which appear only once. Material: peripheral blood. Receptors originate from a man aged 35 to 55 with acute or convalescent COVID-19.

The CDR3 nucleotides read TGTGCCAGCAGCTTAAGCCCACCTCGGAGACTGGCTAATGAAAAACTGTTTTTT. This translates into CASSLSPPRRLANEKLFF. The chain is built from TRBV7-2 and TRBJ1-4; D not certain. Looked up from germline, CDR1 is SGHTA and CDR2 is FQGNSA. Trimming removed 2 bases from V and 3 bases from J, with 19 bases in between. The CDR3 consists of 18 residues. Based on the CDR3 plus reference TRBV7-2 and TRBJ1-4, the full variable domain is GAGVSQSPSNKVTEKGKDVELRCDPISGHTALYWYRQSLGQGLEFLIYFQGNSAPDKSGLPSDRFSAERTGGSVSTLTIQRTQQEDSAVYLCASSLSPPRRLANEKLFFGSGTQLSVL.

This chain uses TRBV20-1 with TRBJ2-3, with 8 nucleotides matching TRBD2. This CDR3 has 11 amino acids. CDR1 is DFQATT, CDR2 SNEGSKA, per germline (reference sequence). The J segment lost 5 bases and the V segment lost 6 bases, leaving 1 base of the junction unmatched. Here the CDR3 reads CSALAGDTQYF. The CDR3 nucleotides read TGCAGTGCCCTAGCGGGAGATACGCAGTATTTT.

The chain employs TRBV13 and TRBJ1-2; 7 bases are a match to TRBD1. The CDR3 has 14 amino acids. V lost 5 bases to trimming and J lost 4 bases; unmatched junction nucleotides: 7. In germline, CDR1 is PRHDT, CDR2 FYEKMQ (reference sequence). CDR3 nucleotides: TGTGCCAGCAGCCGGGACAGAGAGAGCTATGGCTACACCTTC. Translation: CASSRDRESYGYTF.

The chain joins TRBV9 to TRBJ2-1; TRBD2 aligns across 7 bases. Looked up from germline, CDR1 is SGDLS and CDR2 is YYNGEE. J gave up 8 bases and V 2 bases, and 10 bases lay outside the gene matches. This CDR3 comprises 15 residues. CDR3 bases: TGTGCCAGCAGCGTTTGGAACGGGAGGTCGGATGAGCAGTTCTTC. Translation gives CASSVWNGRSDEQFF.

The V and J genes are TRBV7-9 and TRBJ2-7; D may be TRBD1 (6 bases). CDR1 and CDR2 (germline): SEHNR, FQNEAQ (reference sequence). Trimming cost V 2 bases and J 4 bases, with 9 bases left between them. The CDR3 extends over 13 amino acids. The CDR3 is CASSLSGAYEQYF. CDR3 DNA: TGTGCCAGCAGCTTATCAGGGGCATACGAGCAGTACTTC.

This clone was seen a few times. The genes are TRBV5-6 and TRBJ1-1, with D unclear. Trimming shortened V by 3 bases and J by 0 bases, and 15 bases separated the two germline ends. The CDR3 consists of 16 residues. Germline V gene sequence: CDR1 SGHDT, CDR2 YYEEEE. Here the CDR3 reads CASSSGGLVVNTEAFF. DNA for the CDR3: TGTGCCAGCAGCTCTGGAGGGTTAGTAGTGAACACTGAAGCTTTCTTT.

This chain links TRBV15 with TRBJ1-2; the match to TRBD1 covers 8 bases. CDR1 and CDR2 (germline): LNHNV, YYDKDF (reference sequence). The ends lost 5 bases at V and 10 bases at J; junction bases unmatched: 18. CDR3 size: 16 residues. Here the CDR3 reads CATSQGGTGRDLFYTF. The CDR3 nucleotides are TGTGCCACCAGCCAAGGGGGGACAGGAAGGGATCTTTTCTACACCTTC. The variable domain in full, with the rest retrieved from reference TRBV15 and TRBJ1-2, is DAMVIQNPRYQVTQFGKPVTLSCSQTLNHNVMYWYQQKSSQAPKLLFHYYDKDFNNEADTPDNFQSRRPNTSFCFLDIRSPGLGDTAMYLCATSQGGTGRDLFYTFGSGTRLTVV.

The chain has TRBV5-4 and TRBJ2-5; a weak D match, TRBD2 (6 bases). Germline CDR1 reads SGHNT; CDR2 reads YYREEE (reference sequence). Trimming left V 4 bases short and J 4 bases short, with 8 bases between. The CDR3 contains 12 residues. CDR3 nucleotides: TGTGCCAGCAGCACCGGGGGAGAGACCCAGTACTTC. Encoded protein: CASSTGGETQYF.

This chain uses TRBV6-5 with TRBJ2-7; TRBD1 agrees at 7 bases. The CDR3 loop spans 14 amino acids. V trimming: 5 bases; J trimming: 4 bases; junction bases outside the gene matches: 8. Germline CDR1 is MNHEY and CDR2 is SVGAGI. The CDR3 loop is CASSRDRERYEQYF. CDR3 in DNA: TGTGCCAGCAGTCGCGACAGGGAGAGATACGAGCAGTACTTC.

The chain couples TRBV7-2 to TRBJ2-4; 7 bases are a match to TRBD1. Germline V gene lookup returns CDR1 SGHTA and CDR2 FQGNSA. The V and J ends lost 6 bases and 3 bases, in that order; junction bases with no gene match: 5. The CDR3 extends over 14 amino acids. DNA of the CDR3: TGTGCCAGCAGGAACAGGGGTGACAAAAACATTCAGTACTTC. Its protein is CASRNRGDKNIQYF. The full variable domain, with the rest looked up from reference TRBV7-2 and TRBJ2-4, is GAGVSQSPSNKVTEKGKDVELRCDPISGHTALYWYRQSLGQGLEFLIYFQGNSAPDKSGLPSDRFSAERTGGSVSTLTIQRTQQEDSAVYLCASRNRGDKNIQYFGAGTRLSVL.

The rearrangement uses TRBV14 and TRBJ2-1; TRBD1 matches at 7 bases. The junction had 8 bases not matched to a gene; V was cut back by 3 bases and J by 3 bases. Germline V CDR1 and CDR2: SGHDN, FVKESK. This CDR3 contains 16 residues. The CDR3 sequence is CASSQSTGVLYNEQFF. DNA for the CDR3: TGTGCCAGCAGCCAGAGCACAGGGGTACTCTACAATGAGCAGTTCTTC. Based on the CDR3 plus reference TRBV14 and TRBJ2-1, the full variable domain is EAGVTQFPSHSVIEKGQTVTLRCDPISGHDNLYWYRRVMGKEIKFLLHFVKESKQDESGMPNNRFLAERTGGTYSTLKVQPAELEDSGVYFCASSQSTGVLYNEQFFGPGTRLTVL.

The rearrangement uses TRBV5-1 and TRBJ1-6, with D possibly TRBD1 on 6 matching bases. CDR3 size: 14 residues. Germline CDR1 reads SGHRS; CDR2 reads YFSETQ. V shed 6 bases and J shed 10 bases, with 17 bases lying between them. CDR3 nucleotides: TGCGCCAGCACGGCGGGGGCGGGTAGCTCACCCCTCCACTTT. Residues: CASTAGAGSSPLHF.

This chain connects TRBV15 to TRBJ1-5; 7 bases map to TRBD1. Germline CDR1 reads LNHNV; CDR2 reads YYDKDF (reference sequence). CDR3 length equals 14 residues. The trim removed 4 bases at V and 4 bases at J, leaving 4 bases unmatched. CDR3 loop: CATSKGQLNQPQHF. Here the CDR3 DNA reads TGTGCCACCAGCAAGGGACAGCTTAATCAGCCCCAGCATTTT. Full variable domain (rest looked up from reference TRBV15 and TRBJ1-5): DAMVIQNPRYQVTQFGKPVTLSCSQTLNHNVMYWYQQKSSQAPKLLFHYYDKDFNNEADTPDNFQSRRPNTSFCFLDIRSPGLGDTAMYLCATSKGQLNQPQHFGDGTRLSIL.